This is a list of T cell receptor beta chains from one sample in a study of T cells in Graves' hyperthyroidism and ophthalmopathy. From the multiplex PCR reads, TCRdb called clonotypes with MiXCR, one entry per CDR3 protein. The sample has hundreds of thousands of distinct CDR3 sequences, around 46% seen once. Sequenced sample: peripheral blood or thyroid tissue (not recorded which). The source is a woman under 30 with Graves' hyperthyroidism. Both conserved end residues are part of each CDR3. Fields, in order: clone size, V gene, J gene, CDR3 protein. Expanded clones get a size class; other rows say once, few or many, or leave the size out.

>many|TRBV9|TRBJ1-3
CASSVAQAGNTIYF
>NA|TRBV10-3|TRBJ1-6
CAINPTGGYSPLHF
>many|TRBV24-1|TRBJ1-2
CATSDLEGNYGYTF
>NA|TRBV7-2|TRBJ2-7
CASSPRGPGAHEQYF
>NA|TRBV25-1|TRBJ1-2
CASSEVGTNYGYTF
>NA|TRBV10-2|TRBJ1-2
CASSGSAGLSEYGYTF
>NA|TRBV29-1|TRBJ1-2
CSVGSGTGDYGYTF
>once|TRBV20-1|TRBJ2-7
CSARDSGTGFYEQYF
>many|TRBV10-3|TRBJ1-2
CAISEQTANYGYTF
>many|TRBV10-2|TRBJ2-7
CASRPGPTPYEQYF
>NA|TRBV11-2|TRBJ2-7
CASSNRDRGIYEQYF
>many|TRBV24-1|TRBJ1-1
CATRLDRGTEAFF
>once|TRBV9|TRBJ1-1
CASSPPGDLSTEAFF
>few|TRBV7-9|TRBJ1-1
CASRKLDSTEAFF
>NA|TRBV25-1|TRBJ1-2
CASSPFGGESYGYTF
>few|TRBV14|TRBJ1-2
CASSQVPKGGYTF
>NA|TRBV24-1|TRBJ1-4
CATSDLAGEGNEKLFF
>NA|TRBV7-9|TRBJ2-6
CASSLQTF
>NA|TRBV7-8|TRBJ2-5
CASSSLAVGTGETQYF
>few|TRBV9|TRBJ1-4
CASSVGEPTNEKLFF
>many|TRBV29-1|TRBJ2-5
CSVVGGQETQYF
>NA|TRBV19|TRBJ1-5
CASNPGLRQPQHF
>many|TRBV2|TRBJ1-5
CASSEREQPQHF
>NA|TRBV7-8|TRBJ1-6
CASSLDMGTGSTALHF
>few|TRBV10-1|TRBJ1-5
CASSFRVGAGNQPQHF
>NA|TRBV20-1|TRBJ1-1
CSAFGQGNTEAFF
>NA|TRBV7-2|TRBJ1-1
CASSLDTGSPEAFF
>NA|TRBV7-6|TRBJ1-5
CASSETMNGGQPQHF
>NA|TRBV9|TRBJ1-1
CASSVDRGAGTEAFF
>NA|TRBV2|TRBJ2-5
CASSNWGPQETQYF
>NA|TRBV6-2/TRBV6-3|TRBJ1-3
CASSYGSGAGNTIYF
>many|TRBV20-1|TRBJ2-7
CSARGRGLYEQYF
>few|TRBV7-9|TRBJ1-2
CASSLPSGYGYTF
>few|TRBV25-1|TRBJ2-7
CASSHPLDGGNYEQYF
>NA|TRBV6-1|TRBJ1-4
CASSEQGAEKLFF
>many|TRBV29-1|TRBJ2-5
CSVLTGPDQETQYF
>few|TRBV6-6|TRBJ1-1
CASTSLREAFF
>few|TRBV2|TRBJ2-7
CASSTSSGLYEQYF
>NA|TRBV15|TRBJ2-5
CATSRGQTGGLEETQYF
>few|TRBV2|TRBJ2-5
CASSGDYQGQETQYF
>NA|TRBV10-3|TRBJ2-5
CAIIPDSQETQYF
>few|TRBV2|TRBJ1-1
CASVTDRGGTEAFF
>NA|TRBV7-9|TRBJ2-7
CASSPAQWQYF
>NA|TRBV29-1|TRBJ1-2
CSVEGGQGKGYTF
>NA|TRBV7-6|TRBJ2-7
CASAAGTRGDEQYF
>few|TRBV14|TRBJ1-2
CASSQVGGFFF
>NA|TRBV11-2|TRBJ1-1
CASSPEPAELEAFF
>NA|TRBV6-1|TRBJ1-5
CASSPRVSFSQPQHF
>few|TRBV9|TRBJ2-2
CASSPRTSGRANTGELFF
>NA|TRBV12-3/TRBV12-4|TRBJ2-5
CASVETGQTETQYF
>NA|TRBV5-1|TRBJ2-5
CASSGTSSQETQYF
>NA|TRBV29-1|TRBJ1-5
CSLGGRGNQPQHF
>NA|TRBV13|TRBJ1-4
CASRVGRGGPNEKLFF
>few|TRBV7-2|TRBJ1-5
CASSFSVYSNQPQHF
>many|TRBV29-1|TRBJ2-5
CSVGGRIQETQYF
>few|TRBV7-2|TRBJ1-2
CASSPQGNHGYTF